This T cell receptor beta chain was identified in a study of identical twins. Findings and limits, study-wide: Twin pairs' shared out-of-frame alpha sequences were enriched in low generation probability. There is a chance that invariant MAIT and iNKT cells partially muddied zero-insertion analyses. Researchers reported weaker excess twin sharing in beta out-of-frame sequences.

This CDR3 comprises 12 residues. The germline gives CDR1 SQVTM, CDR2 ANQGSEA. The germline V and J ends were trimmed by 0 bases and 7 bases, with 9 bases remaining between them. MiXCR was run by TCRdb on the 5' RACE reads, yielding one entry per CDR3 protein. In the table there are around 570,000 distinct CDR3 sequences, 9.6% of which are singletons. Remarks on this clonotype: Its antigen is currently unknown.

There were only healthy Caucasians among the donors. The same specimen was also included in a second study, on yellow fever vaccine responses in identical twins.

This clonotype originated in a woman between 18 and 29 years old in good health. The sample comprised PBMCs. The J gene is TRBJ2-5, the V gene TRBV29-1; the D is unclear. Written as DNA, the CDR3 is TGCAGCGTTGAAGATCGTTCGAGGACCCAGTACTTC. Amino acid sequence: CSVEDRSRTQYF.